This T cell receptor beta chain was sequenced in a study of cytomegalovirus exposure and HLA in healthy donors. Study details: From about 179 million T cells, an earlier analysis saw 100 million to 140 million unique TCR beta sequences.

These donors, healthy bone marrow donors, were studied. PCR used 60 Vbeta primers and 13 Jbeta primers. Generated by immunoSEQ multiplex PCR, the TCRdb table keeps only in-frame clones and is missing some. The table records some 120,000 clones, approximately 81% of them present only once. V lost 3 bases, J lost 6 bases, and 17 bases lay in between. The CDR3 is 15 residues long. Germline V gives CDR1 SGDLS, CDR2 YYNGEE. This clone has just one count. Sequenced: PBMCs. V usage is TRBV9 and J usage is TRBJ2-3; TRBD1 is a possible D gene (6 bases). The clonotype originates from a man aged 30 to 39 in good health and CMV-seropositive. CDR3 residues: CASSADEGQFDTQYF. The CDR3 DNA reads TGTGCCAGCAGCGCAGACGAAGGACAGTTTGATACGCAGTATTTT.